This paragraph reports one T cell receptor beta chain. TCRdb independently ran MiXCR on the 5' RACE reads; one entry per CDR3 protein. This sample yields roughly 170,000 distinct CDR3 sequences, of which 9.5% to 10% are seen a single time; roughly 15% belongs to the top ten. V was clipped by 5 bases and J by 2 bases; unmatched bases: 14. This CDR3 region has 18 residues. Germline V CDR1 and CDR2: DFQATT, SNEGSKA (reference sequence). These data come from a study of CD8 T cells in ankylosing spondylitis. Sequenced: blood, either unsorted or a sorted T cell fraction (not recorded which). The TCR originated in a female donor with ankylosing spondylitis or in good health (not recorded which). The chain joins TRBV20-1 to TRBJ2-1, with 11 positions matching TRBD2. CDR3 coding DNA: TGCAGTGCTCACATAGCGGGAGGGGCCCGGGACGCCTACAATGAGCAGTTCTTC. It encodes CSAHIAGGARDAYNEQFF.